This T cell receptor (beta chain) stems from a study of T cells after somatic rescue of genetic block. V lost 3 bases and J lost 1, with 10 bases in between. Germline CDR1 is SGDLS and CDR2 is YYNGEE. The CDR3 loop spans 14 amino acids. Clones were read by immunoSEQ multiplex PCR, and TCRdb kept only the in-frame ones, dropping some. This sample has 110,000 or so clones; 85% to 95% occur once, and the top ten carry 1.4%. The gene calls are TRBV9 and TRBJ1-1, with unresolved D. Sequenced: peripheral blood mononuclear cells (PBMCs). The TCR was taken from a woman between 18 and 30 years old. The CDR3 reads CASSANQGNTEAFF. The CDR3 bases are TGTGCCAGCAGCGCCAACCAAGGGAACACTGAAGCTTTCTTT.